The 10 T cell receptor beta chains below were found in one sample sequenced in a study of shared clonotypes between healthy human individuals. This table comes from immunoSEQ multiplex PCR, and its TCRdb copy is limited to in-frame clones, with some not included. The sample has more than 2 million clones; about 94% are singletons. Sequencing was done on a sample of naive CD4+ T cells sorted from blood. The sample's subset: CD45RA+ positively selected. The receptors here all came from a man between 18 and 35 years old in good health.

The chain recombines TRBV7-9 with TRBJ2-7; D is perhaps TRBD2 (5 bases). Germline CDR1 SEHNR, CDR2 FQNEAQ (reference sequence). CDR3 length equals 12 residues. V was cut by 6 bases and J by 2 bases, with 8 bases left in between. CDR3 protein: CASSGGPYEQYF. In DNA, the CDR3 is TGTGCCAGCAGTGGAGGTCCCTACGAGCAGTACTTC.

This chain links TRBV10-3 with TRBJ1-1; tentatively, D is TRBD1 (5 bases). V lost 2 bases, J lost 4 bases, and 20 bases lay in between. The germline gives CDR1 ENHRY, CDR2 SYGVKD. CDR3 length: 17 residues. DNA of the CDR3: TGTGCCATCAGTGAGGGGGGAGGGGCTCCCGCTGGCACTGAAGCTTTCTTT. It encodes CAISEGGGAPAGTEAFF.

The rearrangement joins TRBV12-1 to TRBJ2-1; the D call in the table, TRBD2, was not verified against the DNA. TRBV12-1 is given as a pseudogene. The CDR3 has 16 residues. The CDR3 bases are TGTGCCAGCAGCCGTTACAAGCGGGAGGGTGGCAATGAGCAGTTCTTC. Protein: CASSRYKREGGNEQFF.

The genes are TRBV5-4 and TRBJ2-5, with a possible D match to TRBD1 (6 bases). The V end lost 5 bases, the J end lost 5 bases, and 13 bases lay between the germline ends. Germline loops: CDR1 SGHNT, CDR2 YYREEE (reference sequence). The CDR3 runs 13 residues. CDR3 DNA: TGTGCCAGCAGTCCGGACAGTCGGGAGACCCAGTACTTC. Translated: CASSPDSRETQYF.

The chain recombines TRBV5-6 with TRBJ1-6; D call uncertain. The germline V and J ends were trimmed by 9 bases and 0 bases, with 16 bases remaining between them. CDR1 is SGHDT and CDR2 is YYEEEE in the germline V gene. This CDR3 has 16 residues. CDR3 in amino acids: CATSEWGSSYNSPLHF. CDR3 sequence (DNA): TGTGCCACTTCGGAATGGGGAAGCTCCTATAATTCACCCCTCCACTTT. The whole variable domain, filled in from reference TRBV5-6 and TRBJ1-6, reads DAGVTQSPTHLIKTRGQQVTLRCSPKSGHDTVSWYQQALGQGPQFIFQYYEEEERQRGNFPDRFSGHQFPNYSSELNVNALLLGDSALYLCATSEWGSSYNSPLHFGNGTRLTVT.

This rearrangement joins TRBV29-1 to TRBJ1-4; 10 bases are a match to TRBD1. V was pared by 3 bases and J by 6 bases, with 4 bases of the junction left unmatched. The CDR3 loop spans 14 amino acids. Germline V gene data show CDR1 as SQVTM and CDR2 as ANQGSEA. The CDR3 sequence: CSVEAGTGDEKLFF. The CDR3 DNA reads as TGCAGCGTTGAGGCCGGGACAGGGGATGAAAAACTGTTTTTT.

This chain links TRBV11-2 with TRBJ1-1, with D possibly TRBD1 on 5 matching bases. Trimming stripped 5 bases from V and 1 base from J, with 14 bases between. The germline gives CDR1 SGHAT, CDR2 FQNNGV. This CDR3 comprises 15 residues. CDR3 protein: CASSAMGQENTEAFF. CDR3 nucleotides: TGTGCCAGCAGCGCCATGGGGCAGGAGAACACTGAAGCTTTCTTT.

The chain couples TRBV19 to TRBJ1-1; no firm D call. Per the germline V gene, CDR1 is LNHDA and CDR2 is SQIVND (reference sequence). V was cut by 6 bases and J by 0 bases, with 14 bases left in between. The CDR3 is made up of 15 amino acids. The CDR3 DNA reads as TGTGCCAGTAGCCGGGGAGGTGCCATGAACACTGAAGCTTTCTTT. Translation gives CASSRGGAMNTEAFF.

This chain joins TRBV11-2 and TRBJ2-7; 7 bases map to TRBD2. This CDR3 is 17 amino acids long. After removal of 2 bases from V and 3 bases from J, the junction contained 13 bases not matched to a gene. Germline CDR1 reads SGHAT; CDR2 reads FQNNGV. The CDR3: CASSLFPPSGAVYEQYF. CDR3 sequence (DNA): TGTGCCAGCAGCTTATTCCCACCTAGCGGAGCCGTCTACGAGCAGTACTTC.

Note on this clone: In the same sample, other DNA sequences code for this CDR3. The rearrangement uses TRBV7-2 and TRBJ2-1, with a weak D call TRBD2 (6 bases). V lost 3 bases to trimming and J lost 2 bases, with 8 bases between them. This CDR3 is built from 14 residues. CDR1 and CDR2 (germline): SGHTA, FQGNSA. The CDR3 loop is CASSFSGTYNEQFF. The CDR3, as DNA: TGTGCCAGCAGCTTTAGCGGAACCTACAATGAGCAGTTCTTC.